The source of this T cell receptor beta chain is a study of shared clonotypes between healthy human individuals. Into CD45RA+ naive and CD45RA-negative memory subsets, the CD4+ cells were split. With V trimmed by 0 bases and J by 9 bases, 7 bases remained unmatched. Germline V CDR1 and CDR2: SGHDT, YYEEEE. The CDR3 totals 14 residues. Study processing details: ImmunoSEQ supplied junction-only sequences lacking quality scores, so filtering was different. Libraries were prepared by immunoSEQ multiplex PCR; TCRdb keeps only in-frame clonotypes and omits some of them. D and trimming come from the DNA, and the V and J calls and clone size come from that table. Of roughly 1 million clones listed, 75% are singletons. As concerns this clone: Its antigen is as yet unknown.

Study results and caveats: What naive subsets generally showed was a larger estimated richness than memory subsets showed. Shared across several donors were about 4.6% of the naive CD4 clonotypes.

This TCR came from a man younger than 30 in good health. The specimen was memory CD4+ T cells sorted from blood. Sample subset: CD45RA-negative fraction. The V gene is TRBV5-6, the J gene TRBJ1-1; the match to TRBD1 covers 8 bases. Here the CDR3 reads CASSLGTGSGKAFF. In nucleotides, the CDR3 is TGTGCCAGCAGCTTGGGGACAGGGAGTGGGAAAGCTTTCTTT.